What follows describes a single T cell receptor beta chain. The data were produced by immunoSEQ multiplex PCR, yet TCRdb's version contains in-frame clones alone and is incomplete. In the table there are tens of thousands of clones, approximately 85% of which are singletons. The CDR3 is made up of 13 amino acids. Per the germline V gene, CDR1 is MNHEY and CDR2 is SMNVEV (reference sequence). V was clipped by 10 bases and J by 5 bases; unmatched bases: 10. The data belong to a study of OX40 agonist ivuxolimab in advanced cancers. Study-wide background: Six ivuxolimab dose levels, 0.01 to 10 mg/kg, were given intravenously every 2 weeks.

This sequence was found in an adult with an advanced solid tumor such as melanoma, head and neck, liver or kidney cancer. This chain links TRBV27 with TRBJ1-1, with 7 bases fitting TRBD1. The starting material was CD4+ or CD8+ T cells sorted from blood, obtained in a trial of the OX40 agonist ivuxolimab. CDR3 DNA: TGTGCCACCAAGGGGCAGGGGGGAACTGAAGCTTTCTTT. Translated, it gives CATKGQGGTEAFF.